What follows describes a single TCR beta chain. Its cognate antigen is unknown. PCR was performed using 60 Vbeta and 13 Jbeta primers. Data came from immunoSEQ multiplex PCR; TCRdb stores just in-frame clones and leaves some out. Here the sample spans about 120,000 clones, roughly 60% being singletons. These data are taken from a study of cytomegalovirus exposure and HLA in healthy donors. These donors counted as nominally healthy when sampled, but unrecorded immune exposures were likely. Whole-study findings and limits: Indistinguishable V segments such as TRBV6-2 and TRBV6-3 were excluded.

Germline loops: CDR1 SGHNT, CDR2 YENEEA. There are 16 residues in the CDR3. The V segment lost 0 bases and the J segment 8 bases; nucleotides outside the gene matches: 7. The V and J genes are TRBV11-3 and TRBJ2-1; the match to TRBD2 covers 10 bases. This clonotype was obtained from a man in his forties or fifties in good health and CMV-seropositive. The source material was PBMCs. CDR3 loop: CASSLDQASGSHEQFF. The CDR3, as DNA: TGTGCCAGCAGCTTAGATCAGGCTAGCGGGAGTCATGAGCAGTTCTTC.